This TCR beta chain derives from a study of immune evolution from preneoplasia to lung adenocarcinoma. Trimming removed 4 bases from V and 5 bases from J, with 12 bases in between. CDR1 is MNHNS, CDR2 SASEGT, per germline. CDR3 length equals 14 residues. Data came from immunoSEQ multiplex PCR; TCRdb stores just in-frame clones and leaves some out. The table lists around 2,400 clones, approximately 80% of them singletons, with 3.5% to 4.5% in the top ten. The rearrangement uses TRBV6-1 and TRBJ1-5, with a possible D match to TRBD1 (6 bases). The sample consisted of FFPE adjacent normal lung tissue. This receptor was identified in a person older than 75 with lung adenocarcinoma. In DNA form, the CDR3 reads TGTGCCAGCAGTGGCAGGGGCTGGGATCAGCCCCAGCATTTT. Residues: CASSGRGWDQPQHF.